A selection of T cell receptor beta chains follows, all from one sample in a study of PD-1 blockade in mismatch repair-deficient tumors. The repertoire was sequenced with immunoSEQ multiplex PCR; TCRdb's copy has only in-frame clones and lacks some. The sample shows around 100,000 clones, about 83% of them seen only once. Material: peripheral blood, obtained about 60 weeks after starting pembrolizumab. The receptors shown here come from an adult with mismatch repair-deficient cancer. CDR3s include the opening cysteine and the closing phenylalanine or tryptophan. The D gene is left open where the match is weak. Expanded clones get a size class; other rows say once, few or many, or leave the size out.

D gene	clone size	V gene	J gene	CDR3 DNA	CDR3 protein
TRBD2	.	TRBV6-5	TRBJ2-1	TGTGCCAGCAGTTACTCGACTAGCGGGGCCCAAAGGTTCTTC	CASSYSTSGAQRFF
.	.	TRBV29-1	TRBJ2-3	TGCAGCGTTGCGGGGAGGATCACAGATACGCAGTATTTT	CSVAGRITDTQYF
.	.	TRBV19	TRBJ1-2	TGTGCCAGTAGTCTTTCGGGGGGCTACACCTTC	CASSLSGGYTF
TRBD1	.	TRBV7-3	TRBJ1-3	TGTGCCAGCAGCTTCGACAGGGGGCCCGGAAACACCATATATTTT	CASSFDRGPGNTIYF
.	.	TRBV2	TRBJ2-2	TGTGCCAGCGGTAATGCTGGTGCCGGGGAGCTGTTTTTT	CASGNAGAGELFF
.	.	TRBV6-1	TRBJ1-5	TGTGCCAGCAGCCTCGTGCCCCTTAATCAGCCCCAGCATTTT	CASSLVPLNQPQHF
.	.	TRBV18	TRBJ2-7	TGTGCCAGCTCACCGCGGGACCCTCGGGGGCAGTACTTC	CASSPRDPRGQYF
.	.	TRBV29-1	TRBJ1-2	TGCAGCGTTTCACAGGGCCCCTATGGCTACACCTTC	CSVSQGPYGYTF
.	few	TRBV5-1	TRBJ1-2	TGCGCCAGCAGCTTGGTGAGGGAGGACGGCTACACCTTC	CASSLVREDGYTF
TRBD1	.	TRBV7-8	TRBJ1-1	TGTGCCAGCAGCTTAGGTCGGGACAGGGATTCGAACACTGAAGCTTTCTTT	CASSLGRDRDSNTEAFF
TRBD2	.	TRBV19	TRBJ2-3	TGTGCCAGTAGTGAACTAGCGGAGGAGGGCCATACGCAGTATTTT	CASSELAEEGHTQYF
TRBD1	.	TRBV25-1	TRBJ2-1	TGTGCCAGCAGGCGACAGGGGGCAAATGAGCAGTTCTTC	CASRRQGANEQFF
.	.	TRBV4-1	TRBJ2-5	TGCGCCAGCAGCCCTCAGCTCGCAGGGCAAGAGACCCAGTACTTC	CASSPQLAGQETQYF
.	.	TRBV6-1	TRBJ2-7	TGTGCCAGCAGTGAAATAGTCTACGAGCAGTACTTC	CASSEIVYEQYF
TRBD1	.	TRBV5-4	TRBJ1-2	TGTGCCAGCAGCTTCCCGGGACAGGGGGTGGGCTACACCTTC	CASSFPGQGVGYTF
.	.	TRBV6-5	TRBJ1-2	TGTGCCAGCAGTTACTGGGGGAGCGGCTATGGCTACACCTTC	CASSYWGSGYGYTF
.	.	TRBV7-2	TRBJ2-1	TGTGCCAGCAGCTTAGACAGAACGATGCAGTTCTTC	CASSLDRTMQFF
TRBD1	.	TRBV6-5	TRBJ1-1	TGTGCCAGCAGTTATGGGGACAGGGCATGGTCTGAAGCTTTCTTT	CASSYGDRAWSEAFF
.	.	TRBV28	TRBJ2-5	TGTGCCAGCACCGAGGACAGAGTAGAAGAGACCCAGTACTTC	CASTEDRVEETQYF
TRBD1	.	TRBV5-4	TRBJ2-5	TGTGCCAGCAGCCCGTACAGGGGGCAGGGAGAGACCCAGTACTTC	CASSPYRGQGETQYF
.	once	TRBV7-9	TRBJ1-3	TGTGCCAGCAGCCCAAGTGGTCGGTCCCCCACTCCCTCTGGAAACACCATATATTTT	CASSPSGRSPTPSGNTIYF
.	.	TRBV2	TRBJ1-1	TGTGCCAGCAGCGCGGACGGGAACACTGAAGCTTTCTTT	CASSADGNTEAFF
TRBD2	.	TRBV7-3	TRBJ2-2	TGTGCCAGCAGCTCGGGACTAGCAAGTACCGGGGAGCTGTTTTTT	CASSSGLASTGELFF
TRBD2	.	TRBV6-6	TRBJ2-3	TGTGCCAGCAGTGGGGAGGGCGTGGATACGCAGTATTTT	CASSGEGVDTQYF
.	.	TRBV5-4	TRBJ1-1	TGTGCCAGCAGCTTTAGACTGGATGTGACTGAAGCTTTCTTT	CASSFRLDVTEAFF
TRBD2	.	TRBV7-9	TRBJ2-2	TGTGCCAGCAGCCCACAGGGACTAGCGGGAGGAAACACCGGGGAGCTGTTTTTT	CASSPQGLAGGNTGELFF
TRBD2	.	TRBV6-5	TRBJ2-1	TGTGCCAGCAGTTACTCGGCTAGCGGGCCTAACAATGAGCAGTTCTTC	CASSYSASGPNNEQFF
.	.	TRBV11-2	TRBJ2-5	TGTGCCAGCAGCTTTGGGACGGCAAGTCTCCAAGAGACCCAGTACTTC	CASSFGTASLQETQYF
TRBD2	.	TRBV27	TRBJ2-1	TGTGCCAGCAGTTGGAGGCTAGCGGAAGAGCAGTTCTTC	CASSWRLAEEQFF
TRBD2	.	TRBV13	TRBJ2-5	TGTGCCAGCAGCTTAGGCCTCGGGGCGGGGGGAGAGACCCAGTACTTC	CASSLGLGAGGETQYF
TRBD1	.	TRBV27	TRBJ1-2	TGTGCCAGCAGTTTTGGAGGGGGCGGCTATGGCTACACCTTC	CASSFGGGGYGYTF
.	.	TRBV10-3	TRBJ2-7	TGTGCCATCAGTGAGCTATACGGGCCTCCCAACGAGCAGTACTTC	CAISELYGPPNEQYF
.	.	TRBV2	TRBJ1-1	TGTGCCAGCAGTGATGTGACGGGGAACACTGAAGCTTTCTTT	CASSDVTGNTEAFF
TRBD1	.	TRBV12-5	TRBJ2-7	TGTGCTAGTGATGCCGGGACAGTCCCCTACGAGCAGTACTTC	CASDAGTVPYEQYF
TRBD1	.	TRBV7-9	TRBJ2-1	TGTGCCAGCAGCTCGACAGGGTATGAGCAGTTCTTC	CASSSTGYEQFF
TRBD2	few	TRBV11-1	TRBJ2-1	TGTGCCAGCAGCTTATATACGGCTAGCGGAAATGAGCAGTTCTTC	CASSLYTASGNEQFF
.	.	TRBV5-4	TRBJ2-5	TGTGCCAGCAGCCTAAGGACAGCACAAGAGACCCAGTACTTC	CASSLRTAQETQYF
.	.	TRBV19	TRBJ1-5	TGTGCCACCCGAGGTTTGAATCAGCCCCAGCATTTT	CATRGLNQPQHF
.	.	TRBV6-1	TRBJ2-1	TGTGCCAGCAGTGAAGCGCTCAGAGCGTCGGTTGAGCAGTTCTTC	CASSEALRASVEQFF
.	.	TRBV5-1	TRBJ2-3	TGCGCCAGCAGCCAGGGGTCGATCGATACGCAGTATTTT	CASSQGSIDTQYF
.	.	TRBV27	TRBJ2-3	TGTGCCAGCAGTTCCGTGACCGGGCCGGGGGGCGCAGATACGCAGTATTTT	CASSSVTGPGGADTQYF
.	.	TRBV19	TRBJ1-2	TGTGCCAGTAGAGGAGACAGAGAAGAATATGGCTACACCTTC	CASRGDREEYGYTF
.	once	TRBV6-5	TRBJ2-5	TGTGCCAGCAGTTACACGGACAGCCTAGGGACCCAGTACTTC	CASSYTDSLGTQYF
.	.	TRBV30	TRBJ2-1	TGTGCCTGGAGTATATCGGACAATGAGCAGTTCTTC	CAWSISDNEQFF